One sample yielded the 18 T cell receptor beta chains listed below, sequenced in a study of metastatic and nonmetastatic thyroid tumors. TCRdb re-called the PCR reads with MiXCR. Among about 59,000 clones listed, 15% to 20% were seen once. Until they underwent thyroid surgery, no patient had received any treatment. The sample comprised blood. The source of these receptors is a male donor with papillary thyroid cancer or a benign thyroid nodule (not recorded which). Some clones in this sample may be carry-over from other donors' samples.

This clone was seen ten or more times. Other DNA sequences of this sample code for an identical CDR3. In DNA form, the CDR3 reads TGCAGTGCTAGTGTGGGGTTGAATCAGCCCCAGCATTTT. It specifies CSASVGLNQPQHF. This chain links TRBV20-1 with TRBJ1-5; D unclear. The V and J ends lost 3 bases and 4 bases respectively, with 10 bases between them. Germline values: CDR1 DFQATT, CDR2 SNEGSKA (reference sequence). This CDR3 region has 13 residues.

V and J are TRBV11-2 and TRBJ2-1, with D possibly matching TRBD2 (7 bases). Germline CDR1 reads SGHAT; CDR2 reads FQNNGV. The V end lost 5 bases, the J end lost 10 bases, and 12 bases lay between the germline ends. The CDR3 totals 12 residues. The CDR3 region has the DNA TGTGCCAGCAGCGGGGGGCGGGAGGAGCAGTTCTTC. Protein sequence: CASSGGREEQFF.

On this clone itself: A read error is possible here, since a much larger clone lies one base away. This chain uses TRBV20-1 with TRBJ2-4, with TRBD2 matching over 7 bases. This CDR3 has 12 amino acids. The germline V gene has CDR1 DFQATT and CDR2 SNEGSKA (reference sequence). CDR3 protein: CSATSTRAGEVW. In nucleotides, the CDR3 is TGCAGTGCTACCTCGACCCGGGCGGGGGAGGTCTGG.

This clone came up many times. V and J are TRBV4-1 and TRBJ1-5, with 7 bases lining up with TRBD1. The CDR3 is 16 residues long. Germline assignment: CDR1 MGHRA and CDR2 YSYEKL. The junction had 7 bases not matched to a gene; V was cut back by 2 bases and J by 3 bases. The CDR3 loop is CASSQPDRDHNQPQHF. CDR3 DNA sequence: TGCGCCAGCAGCCAACCCGACAGGGATCACAATCAGCCCCAGCATTTT.

This chain connects TRBV6-4 to TRBJ2-3, with 9 bases matching TRBD1. Germline CDR1 and CDR2: MRHNA and SNTAGT. The CDR3 spans 15 residues. The J segment lost 0 bases and the V segment lost 3 bases, leaving 1 base of the junction unmatched. The CDR3 here is CASSEGQGSTDTQYF. The CDR3, as DNA: TGTGCCAGCAGTGAGGGACAGGGAAGCACAGATACGCAGTATTTT.

This clone has a count of ten or more. This chain uses TRBV20-1 with TRBJ2-1, with TRBD2 as a possible D gene (6 bases). The CDR3 length is 13 residues. Germline values: CDR1 DFQATT, CDR2 SNEGSKA (reference sequence). Trimming removed 4 bases at V and 4 bases at J, with 11 bases between. The CDR3 DNA sequence: TGCAGTGCTACGAGTCGGGGGTACAATGAGCAGTTCTTC. This sequence encodes CSATSRGYNEQFF.

The chain is built from TRBV4-2 and TRBJ2-7; 7 bases are a match to TRBD1. J gave up 5 bases and V 3 bases, and 4 bases lay outside the gene matches. The CDR3 runs 13 residues. Germline loops: CDR1 LGHNA, CDR2 YNFKEQ. The CDR3 DNA sequence: TGTGCCAGCAGCCAGGAAACAGGGGACGAGCAGTACTTC. It is translated as CASSQETGDEQYF.

At least ten counts were recorded for this clone. V is TRBV12-3 or TRBV12-4 and J is TRBJ2-2; D is undetermined. Trimming took 3 bases from V and 2 from J, leaving 7 bases between them. CDR3 length equals 14 residues. CDR3 protein: CASSFGHNTGELFF. For the CDR3, the DNA is TGTGCCAGCAGTTTTGGCCACAACACCGGGGAGCTGTTTTTT.

Many counts were recorded for this clone. The chain is built from TRBV20-1 and TRBJ2-7; 9 bases are shared with TRBD2. Germline CDR1 reads DFQATT; CDR2 reads SNEGSKA (reference sequence). This CDR3 comprises 16 residues. The ends lost 0 bases at V and 0 bases at J; junction bases unmatched: 6. The CDR3 here is CSAREESGGFSYEQYF. CDR3 nucleotides: TGCAGTGCTAGAGAGGAGAGCGGGGGGTTCTCCTACGAGCAGTACTTC.

This clone was detected ten times or more. This chain joins TRBV6-1 and TRBJ1-1; D uncertain. V was shortened by 5 bases and J by 0 bases, with 13 bases between the two germline ends. Germline lookup yields CDR1 MNHNS and CDR2 SASEGT. This CDR3 is built from 15 residues. The CDR3 nucleotides read TGTGCCAGCAGTCCCCGGGCAGGTATGAACACTGAAGCTTTCTTT. Translation: CASSPRAGMNTEAFF.

In its sample, this clone was seen many times. The chain recombines TRBV9 with TRBJ2-3; 10 positions agree with TRBD2. CDR3 length: 16 amino acids. The germline V gene encodes CDR1 SGDLS and CDR2 YYNGEE. V lost 4 bases and J lost 1; bases outside the gene matches: 6. For the CDR3, the DNA is TGTGCCAGCAGCCCTAGCGGGAGCTTGGGCACAGATACGCAGTATTTT. This translates into CASSPSGSLGTDTQYF.

This clone showed up just a few times. This may stem from a read error, because a much larger clone lies one nucleotide away. Other DNA sequences of this sample code for an identical CDR3. The chain links TRBV10-3 to TRBJ1-4; 7 nucleotides agree with TRBD1. Germline lookup yields CDR1 ENHRY and CDR2 SYGVKD. This CDR3 region has 13 residues. Germline trimming cut 11 bases from V and 4 bases from J; bases unmatched to any gene: 7. CDR3 sequence: CASCRDSNEKLFF. In DNA, the CDR3 is TGTGCCTCGTGCAGGGACAGTAATGAAAAACTGTTTTTT.

This clone was seen ten or more times. This chain joins TRBV2 and TRBJ2-7; 11 positions match TRBD2. The CDR3 spans 16 residues. V shed 7 bases and J 4 bases; nucleotides not matched to a gene: 12. Germline values: CDR1 SNHLY, CDR2 FYNNEI. DNA for the CDR3: TGTGCCAGCAACCGGCTAGCGGGGGGAGATTTTTACGAGCAGTACGTC. Protein product: CASNRLAGGDFYEQYV.

Regarding this clone: A much bigger clone sits one base away, suggesting this may be a read error. The chain combines TRBV9 with TRBJ1-1; D might be TRBD1 (6 bases). Germline loops: CDR1 SGDLS, CDR2 YYNGEE. The CDR3 is made up of 13 amino acids. CDR3: CASSVVLGAESFF. DNA of the CDR3: TGTGCCAGCAGCGTAGTTCTGGGGGCTGAATCTTTCTTT.

With regard to this clone: Compared with germline, one end of the junction differs, possibly owing to a read error. The rearrangement uses TRBV7-3 and TRBJ1-1; 9 bases align to TRBD1. The CDR3 is made up of 13 amino acids. CDR1 and CDR2 (germline): SGHTA, FQGTGA. CDR3 sequence (DNA): TGTGTCAGCAGCTCCTCGGGACAGGGTAAAGCTTTCTTT. This encodes CVSSSSGQGKAFF.

Concerning this clone itself: This may be a read error, as it is one base from a much larger clone. The CDR3 loop is CAGDPVLTYTQYF. The CDR3 DNA reads TGTGCCGGGGACCCCGTACTTACGTATACGCAGTATTTT. The rearrangement joins TRBV30 to TRBJ2-3; the D call may be TRBD1 or TRBD2 (5 bases each). The CDR3 sequence is 13 residues long. The V and J ends lost 8 bases and 7 bases respectively, with 19 bases between them. CDR1 and CDR2 (germline): GTSNPN, SVGIG (reference sequence).

About this clone itself: A much larger clone lies one base from this, so it may be a read error. The chain combines TRBV7-9 with TRBJ1-4; D gene uncertain. V lost 2 bases to trimming and J lost 5 bases, with 9 bases between them. This CDR3 is built from 14 residues. From germline, CDR1 is SEHNR and CDR2 FQNEAQ (reference sequence). This CDR3 reads CASSLWGINEKLFF. The CDR3 DNA is TGTGCCAGCAGCTTATGGGGAATCAATGAAAAACTGTTTTTT.

This clone was seen at least ten times. This sequence joins TRBV2 and TRBJ2-1; 7 positions agree with TRBD2. The CDR3 runs 13 residues. Germline assignment: CDR1 SNHLY and CDR2 FYNNEI. With V trimmed by 8 bases and J by 3 bases, 4 bases remained unmatched. The CDR3 is CASRPSGYNEQFF. The CDR3 DNA is TGTGCCAGCCGTCCTAGCGGCTACAATGAGCAGTTCTTC.